These 15 T cell receptor beta chains originate from one sample sequenced in a study of PD-1 blockade in classical Hodgkin lymphoma. Each of the patients experienced relapse following autologous stem cell transplantation, and their brentuximab vedotin exposure differed. TCRdb's table, derived via immunoSEQ multiplex PCR, lists solely in-frame clones and lacks some. The data contain fewer than 80,000 clones, about two thirds of them seen just once; the ten biggest clones take up 7.5% to 9.5%. Source: peripheral blood mononuclear cells (PBMCs), taken before the second cycle of nivolumab. Source of these receptors: a human donor with classical Hodgkin lymphoma.

This clone appeared a single time. V gene TRBV6-1 combines with J gene TRBJ2-7; a weak D match, TRBD2 (5 bases). V was clipped by 3 bases and J by 7 bases, with 10 bases between them. Germline V CDR1 and CDR2: MNHNS, SASEGT. CDR3 length: 12 amino acids. DNA for the CDR3: TGTGCCAGCAGTGATCCGGGAAGGGAGCAGTACTTC. It translates to CASSDPGREQYF.

This clone was seen a handful of times. The rearrangement joins TRBV5-4 to TRBJ2-1; TRBD2 is a possible D gene (6 bases). CDR1 and CDR2 from the germline V gene are SGHNT and YYREEE (reference sequence). With 2 bases removed from V and 2 bases from J, the gap between germline ends came to 11 bases. The CDR3 covers 15 residues. CDR3 loop: CASSFESGPYNEQFF. CDR3 DNA: TGTGCCAGCAGCTTTGAGAGCGGGCCCTACAATGAGCAGTTCTTC.

The chain links TRBV5-6 to TRBJ2-2; a possible D gene is TRBD1 (5 bases). V lost 5 bases and J lost 2, with 16 bases in between. Germline assignment: CDR1 SGHDT and CDR2 YYEEEE. The CDR3 is 16 residues long. CDR3 amino acids: CASRLLQGINTGELFF. The CDR3 nucleotides read TGTGCCAGCAGATTGCTCCAGGGAATAAACACCGGGGAGCTGTTTTTT.

The chain couples TRBV5-1 to TRBJ1-1, with D possibly being TRBD1 (5 bases). Between the trimmed V and J ends, which lost 5 bases and 4 bases, there was a span of 15 bases. The CDR3 loop spans 14 amino acids. CDR1 and CDR2 (germline): SGHRS, YFSETQ. The CDR3 sequence: CASRPRGEGTEAFF. The CDR3 DNA is TGCGCCAGCAGGCCGAGGGGAGAGGGCACTGAAGCTTTCTTT.

The chain recombines TRBV5-1 with TRBJ2-5; maybe TRBD2 (7 bases). V dropped 0 bases and J dropped 5 bases, with 14 bases sitting between them. The CDR3 covers 15 residues. Germline CDR1 SGHRS, CDR2 YFSETQ. The CDR3 DNA reads as TGCGCCAGCAGCTTGGCCCCGGGGGGCCTGGAGACCCAGTACTTC. It encodes CASSLAPGGLETQYF.

CDR3 amino acids: CASSARQGKNTGELFF. The CDR3 nucleotides are TGTGCCAGTAGTGCCAGACAGGGAAAGAACACCGGGGAGCTGTTTTTT. This chain uses TRBV19 with TRBJ2-2; 7 nucleotides align to TRBD1. Per germline, CDR1 LNHDA and CDR2 SQIVND (reference sequence). The CDR3 sequence is 16 residues long. The J segment lost 1 base and the V segment lost 5 bases, leaving 7 bases of the junction unmatched.

CDR3 sequence reads: CASRIDILSSYEQYF. CDR3 in DNA: TGTGCCAGCAGAATCGATATTTTAAGCTCCTACGAGCAGTACTTC. The chain has TRBV5-5 and TRBJ2-7, with D hard to call. Trimming shortened V by 5 bases and J by 0 bases, and 15 bases separated the two germline ends. The CDR3 extends over 15 amino acids. Germline CDR1 reads SGHKS; CDR2 reads YYEKEE (reference sequence). Complete variable domain (other parts from reference TRBV5-5 and TRBJ2-7): DAGVTQSPTHLIKTRGQQVTLRCSPISGHKSVSWYQQVLGQGPQFIFQYYEKEERGRGNFPDRFSARQFPNYSSELNVNALLLGDSALYLCASRIDILSSYEQYFGPGTRLTVT.

This clone was found a few times. The V gene is TRBV2, the J gene TRBJ1-2; no definite D call. Germline V gene sequence: CDR1 SNHLY, CDR2 FYNNEI. Trimming stripped 1 base from V and 7 bases from J, with 10 bases between. There are 13 residues in the CDR3. CDR3 DNA sequence: TGTGCCAGCAGTGAAGGCACATGGCGTGGCTACACCTTC. Residues: CASSEGTWRGYTF.

The genes are TRBV5-1 and TRBJ2-7; D gene uncertain. Trimming removed 0 bases at V and 6 bases at J, with 13 bases between. Germline assignment: CDR1 SGHRS and CDR2 YFSETQ. The CDR3 has 14 amino acids. CDR3 nucleotide sequence: TGCGCCAGCAGCTTGGAGGGCGTCCCCAGCGAGCAGTACTTC. Residues: CASSLEGVPSEQYF.

The chain has TRBV28 and TRBJ1-6; 7 positions match TRBD1. Trimming cost V 5 bases and J 5 bases; bases outside gene matches: 9. Germline CDR1 and CDR2: MDHEN and SYDVKM. The CDR3 spans 16 residues. Here the CDR3 reads CASSPRQGLNNSPLHF. For the CDR3, the DNA is TGTGCCAGCAGTCCTCGACAGGGCCTAAATAATTCACCCCTCCACTTT.

This clone occurred a few times. V gene TRBV5-5 combines with J gene TRBJ1-2; TRBD1 agrees at 9 bases. Trimming took 4 bases from V and 4 from J; bases not matched to a gene: 11. The CDR3 length is 16 residues. Per the germline V gene, CDR1 is SGHKS and CDR2 is YYEKEE (reference sequence). The CDR3 region is CASSVSTGGGSYGYTF. In nucleotides, the CDR3 is TGTGCCAGCAGCGTGTCAACAGGGGGCGGTAGCTATGGCTACACCTTC. Full variable domain (rest looked up from reference TRBV5-5 and TRBJ1-2): DAGVTQSPTHLIKTRGQQVTLRCSPISGHKSVSWYQQVLGQGPQFIFQYYEKEERGRGNFPDRFSARQFPNYSSELNVNALLLGDSALYLCASSVSTGGGSYGYTFGSGTRLTVV.

V gene TRBV6-6 combines with J gene TRBJ1-1, with D possibly TRBD1 on 5 matching bases. This CDR3 region has 13 residues. Germline lookup yields CDR1 MNHNY and CDR2 SVGAGI (reference sequence). V dropped 8 bases and J dropped 0 bases, with 10 bases sitting between them. DNA of the CDR3: TGTGCCAGCGAGGGGAATATGAACACTGAAGCTTTCTTT. This translates into CASEGNMNTEAFF.

The V gene is TRBV4-2, the J gene TRBJ1-1; tentatively, D is TRBD1 (6 bases). The germline gives CDR1 LGHNA, CDR2 YNFKEQ. Trimming took off 3 bases at V and 4 bases at J, with 12 bases between the two ends. The CDR3 contains 14 residues. The CDR3: CASSQIVGGTEAFF. The CDR3 nucleotides read TGTGCCAGCAGCCAGATCGTAGGGGGCACTGAAGCTTTCTTT.

As to this clone: Relative to the germline gene, one junction end is altered; a read error may explain this. The chain is built from TRBV5-1 and TRBJ2-7, with D hard to call. Per germline, CDR1 SGHRS and CDR2 YFSETQ. CDR3 size: 11 residues. The CDR3 loop is CASSLVIEQYF. In DNA form, the CDR3 reads TGTGCCAGCAGCTTGGTGATCGAGCAGTACTTC.

This chain uses TRBV10-3 with TRBJ2-7; D possibly corresponds to TRBD1 (5 bases). Germline CDR1 and CDR2: ENHRY and SYGVKD. CDR3 size: 13 residues. V was shortened by 3 bases and J by 7 bases, with 13 bases between the two germline ends. The CDR3 DNA reads TGTGCCATCAGTGAAGGGCTAAACAGGGAGCAGTACTTC. Its protein is CAISEGLNREQYF.